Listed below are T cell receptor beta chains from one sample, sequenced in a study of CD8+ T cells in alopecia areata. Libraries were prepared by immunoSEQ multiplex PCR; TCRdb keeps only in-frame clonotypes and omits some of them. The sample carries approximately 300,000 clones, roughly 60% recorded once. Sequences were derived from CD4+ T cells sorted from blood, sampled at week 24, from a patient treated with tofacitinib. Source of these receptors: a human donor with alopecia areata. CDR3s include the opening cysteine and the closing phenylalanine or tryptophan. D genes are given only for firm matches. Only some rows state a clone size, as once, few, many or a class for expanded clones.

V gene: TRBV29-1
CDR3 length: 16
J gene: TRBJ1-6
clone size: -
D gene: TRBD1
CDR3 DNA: TGCAGCCCTGAGGGAGCGACAGGGTCGGATAATTCACCCCTCCACTTT
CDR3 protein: CSPEGATGSDNSPLHF

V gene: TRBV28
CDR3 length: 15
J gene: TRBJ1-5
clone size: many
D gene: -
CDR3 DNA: TGTGCCAGCAGTTCCCCGACAGGCCGGGTCGAGCCCCAGCATTTT
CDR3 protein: CASSSPTGRVEPQHF

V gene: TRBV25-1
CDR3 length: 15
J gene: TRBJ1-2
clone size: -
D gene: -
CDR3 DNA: TGTGCCAGCAGGCCGTTACTGGGGGCTACCTATGGCTACACCTTC
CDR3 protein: CASRPLLGATYGYTF

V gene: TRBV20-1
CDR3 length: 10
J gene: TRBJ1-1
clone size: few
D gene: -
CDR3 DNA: TGCAGTGCTAGGAACACTGAAGCTTTCTTT
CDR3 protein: CSARNTEAFF

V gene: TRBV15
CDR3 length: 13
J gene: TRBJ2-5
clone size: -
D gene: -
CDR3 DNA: TGTGCCACCAGCAGACGGGCAGCCGAGACCCAGTACTTC
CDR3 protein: CATSRRAAETQYF

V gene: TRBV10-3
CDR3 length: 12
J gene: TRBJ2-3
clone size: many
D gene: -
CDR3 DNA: TGTGCCATCAGTGTTATGTCGGATACGCAGTATTTT
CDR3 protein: CAISVMSDTQYF

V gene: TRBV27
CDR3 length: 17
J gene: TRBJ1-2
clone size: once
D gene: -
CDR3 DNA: TGTGCCAGCAGCCGCCTACCACAGGCTGGAGCTAACTATGGCTACACCTTC
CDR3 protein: CASSRLPQAGANYGYTF

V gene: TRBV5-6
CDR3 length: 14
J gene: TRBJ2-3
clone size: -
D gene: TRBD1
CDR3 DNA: TGTGCCAGCAGCTCGGGGCAGGGGGCAGATACGCAGTATTTT
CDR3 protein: CASSSGQGADTQYF

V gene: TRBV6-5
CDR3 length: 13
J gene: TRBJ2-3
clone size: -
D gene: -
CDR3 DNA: TGTGCCAGCAAAAGGGGTTCCACAGATACGCAGTATTTT
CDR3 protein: CASKRGSTDTQYF

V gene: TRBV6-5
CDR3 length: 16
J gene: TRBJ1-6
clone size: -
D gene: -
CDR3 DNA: TGTGCCAGCAGTTCGGACTTCAGCTCCTATAATTCACCCCTCCACTTT
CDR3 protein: CASSSDFSSYNSPLHF

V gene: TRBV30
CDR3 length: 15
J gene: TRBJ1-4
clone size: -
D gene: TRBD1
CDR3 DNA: TGTGCCTGGAGTGCAACCGGGACAGGGGATGAAAAACTGTTTTTT
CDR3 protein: CAWSATGTGDEKLFF

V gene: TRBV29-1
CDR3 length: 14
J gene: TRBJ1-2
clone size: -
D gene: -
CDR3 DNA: TGCAGCGTTGAAAAGAGGGGTCAGGGTCGCGGCTACACCTTC
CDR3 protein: CSVEKRGQGRGYTF

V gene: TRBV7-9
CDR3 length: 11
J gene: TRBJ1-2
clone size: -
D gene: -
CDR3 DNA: TGTGCCAGCAGCGCCGGGACCGGCTACACCTTC
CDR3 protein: CASSAGTGYTF

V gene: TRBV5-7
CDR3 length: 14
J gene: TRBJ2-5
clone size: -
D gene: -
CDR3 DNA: TGTGCCAGCAGCTATCGACAGGACCAAGAGACCCAGTACTTC
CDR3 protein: CASSYRQDQETQYF

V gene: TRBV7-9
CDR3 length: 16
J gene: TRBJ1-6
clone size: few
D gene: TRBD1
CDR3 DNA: TGTGCCAGCAGCCACGACAGGGGCGCCTATAATTCACCCCTCCACTTT
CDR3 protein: CASSHDRGAYNSPLHF

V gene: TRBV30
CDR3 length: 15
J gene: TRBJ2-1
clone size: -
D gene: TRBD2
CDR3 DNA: TGTGCCTGGAGTCTACGGACTAGGAGAGACAATGAGCAGTTCTTC
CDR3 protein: CAWSLRTRRDNEQFF

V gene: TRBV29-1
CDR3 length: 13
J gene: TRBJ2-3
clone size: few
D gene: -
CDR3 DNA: TGCAGCGGGGGGCCTCCAAACACAGATACGCAGTATTTT
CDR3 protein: CSGGPPNTDTQYF

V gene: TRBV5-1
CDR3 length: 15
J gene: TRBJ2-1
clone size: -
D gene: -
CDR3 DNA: TGCGCCAGCAGCTTGGTTGGGGGGTCCTACAATGAGCAGTTCTTC
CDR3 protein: CASSLVGGSYNEQFF

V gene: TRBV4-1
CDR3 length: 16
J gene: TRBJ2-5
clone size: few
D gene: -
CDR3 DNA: TGCGCCAGCAGCGCAGGTGACAGCCGAGCGGCAGAGACCCAGTACTTC
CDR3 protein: CASSAGDSRAAETQYF

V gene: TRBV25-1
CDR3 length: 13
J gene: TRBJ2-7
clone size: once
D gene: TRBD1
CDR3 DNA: TGTGCCAGCAGTGTGACAGGGCGCGACGAGCAGTACTTC
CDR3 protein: CASSVTGRDEQYF

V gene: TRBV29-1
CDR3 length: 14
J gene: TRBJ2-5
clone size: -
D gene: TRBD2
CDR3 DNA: TGCAGCGCTACATCGGCTAGCGGGGTTGGGACCCAGTACTTC
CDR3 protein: CSATSASGVGTQYF

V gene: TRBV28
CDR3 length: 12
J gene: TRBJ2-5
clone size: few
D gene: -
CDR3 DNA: TGTGCCAGCAGTTCCTCGACAGAGACCCAGTACTTC
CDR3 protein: CASSSSTETQYF

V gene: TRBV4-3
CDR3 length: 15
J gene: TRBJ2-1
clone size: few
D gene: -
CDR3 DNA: TGCGCCAGCAGCCTAGGACTGGTGCCTTACAATGAGCAGTTCTTC
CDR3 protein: CASSLGLVPYNEQFF

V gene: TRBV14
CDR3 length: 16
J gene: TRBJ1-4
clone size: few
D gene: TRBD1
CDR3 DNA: TGTGCCAGCAGCCATCGGACAGGGGGCGCGGGTGAAAAACTGTTTTTT
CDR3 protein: CASSHRTGGAGEKLFF